These 8 T cell receptor beta chains share one sample of origin, sequenced in a study of post-analysis software for immune sequencing data. Every TCR beta cDNA library bore unique molecular identifiers. MiXCR, run by TCRdb on the PCR reads, gives a single entry per CDR3 protein. The repertoire holds hundreds of thousands of distinct CDR3 sequences, with roughly 30% as singletons. Study results and caveats: The five TRBV segments detected at higher frequency in patients than in controls included TRBV5-6, TRBV5-1 and TRBV20-1.

For these receptors, no antigen is known. The sequenced material came from blood. All receptors come from a girl aged 10-17 years with multiple sclerosis.

The chain uses TRBV29-1 and TRBJ2-3, with D hard to call. Germline CDR1 and CDR2: SQVTM and ANQGSEA. Trimming shortened V by 0 bases and J by 4 bases, and 2 bases separated the two germline ends. The CDR3 runs 11 residues. The CDR3 loop is CSVEESDTQYF. CDR3 DNA sequence: TGCAGCGTTGAAGAGTCAGATACGCAGTATTTT.

The chain employs TRBV4-2 and TRBJ1-4; D might be TRBD1 (5 bases). Looked up from germline, CDR1 is LGHNA and CDR2 is YNFKEQ. This CDR3 comprises 15 residues. V was clipped by 4 bases and J by 5 bases, with 14 bases between them. CDR3 sequence reads: CASSPRGERNEKLFF. CDR3 sequence (DNA): TGTGCCAGCAGCCCACGGGGGGAGCGCAATGAAAAACTGTTTTTT.

This rearrangement joins TRBV29-1 to TRBJ2-7, with no clear D. CDR3 length equals 14 residues. Germline V gene sequence: CDR1 SQVTM, CDR2 ANQGSEA. Trimming took off 5 bases at V and 2 bases at J, with 16 bases between the two ends. As DNA, the CDR3 is TGCAGCGTTCAAGGGCGCTTTACTCCCTACGAGCAGTACTTC. Residues: CSVQGRFTPYEQYF.

The V and J genes are TRBV5-5 and TRBJ1-1; no clear D. CDR1 and CDR2 (germline): SGHKS, YYEKEE (reference sequence). The CDR3 is 13 amino acids. With 3 bases removed from V and 5 bases from J, the gap between germline ends came to 11 bases. The CDR3 loop is CASSSQMGTEAFF. CDR3 DNA: TGTGCCAGCAGCTCCCAGATGGGGACTGAAGCTTTCTTT.

V gene TRBV6-6 combines with J gene TRBJ1-5; TRBD1 matches at 8 bases. Trimming at V came to 5 bases and at J to 6 bases, leaving 15 bases not matched to a gene. CDR1 is MNHNY and CDR2 is SVGAGI in the germline V gene (reference sequence). CDR3 length: 17 amino acids. CDR3 region: CASSTKGGQGDVQPQHF. The CDR3 nucleotides read TGTGCCAGCAGTACTAAAGGAGGACAGGGCGATGTTCAGCCCCAGCATTTT.

This chain joins TRBV10-3 and TRBJ2-5, with D unclear. The germline V and J ends were trimmed by 2 bases and 2 bases, with 12 bases remaining between them. Germline CDR1 reads ENHRY; CDR2 reads SYGVKD. The CDR3 runs 15 residues. CDR3 loop: CAISERSRAQETQYF. The CDR3 DNA reads TGTGCCATCAGTGAGAGGTCTCGGGCTCAAGAGACCCAGTACTTC.

This clonotype has only a few counts. The chain has TRBV4-3 and TRBJ1-5; D perhaps matches TRBD1 (5 bases). Germline assignment: CDR1 LGHNA and CDR2 YSLEER. The CDR3 contains 16 residues. The V end lost 0 bases, the J end lost 4 bases, and 13 bases lay between the germline ends. CDR3 nucleotides: TGCGCCAGCAGCCAAGATACAACAGGTGGAAATCAGCCCCAGCATTTT. Residues: CASSQDTTGGNQPQHF.

The CDR3 here is CASSTLRKTERETQYF. Written as DNA, the CDR3 is TGTGCCAGCAGCACCCTACGGAAAACCGAACGAGAGACCCAGTACTTC. The V call is TRBV7-9, the J call TRBJ2-5; D not certain. CDR3 length: 16 amino acids. Per germline, CDR1 SEHNR and CDR2 FQNEAQ (reference sequence). Trimming removed 5 bases from V and 4 bases from J, with 20 bases in between.